The 10 T cell receptor beta chains reported below all come from one sample, sequenced in a study of PD-L1 blockade in urothelial cancer. Data came from immunoSEQ multiplex PCR; TCRdb stores just in-frame clones and leaves some out. This table holds about 91,000 clones, roughly nine tenths found once. The source was PBMCs, collected around atezolizumab (anti-PD-L1) treatment. The origin of the receptors is a man aged 60 to 75 with urothelial cancer.

The table lists this clone with a few counts. V gene TRBV4-1 combines with J gene TRBJ1-2; 9 bases line up with TRBD1. The CDR3 spans 17 residues. The germline CDR1 and CDR2 sequences are MGHRA and YSYEKL. J lost 4 bases, V lost 0 bases, and 9 bases had no gene match. CDR3 sequence (DNA): TGCGCCAGCAGCCAAGATCGAAGGGGACAGGGTGGCTATGGCTACACCTTC. Protein: CASSQDRRGQGGYGYTF.

CDR3: CASSPTGGAETQYF. CDR3 nucleotides: TGTGCCAGCAGCCCCACCGGGGGGGCTGAGACCCAGTACTTC. The rearrangement links TRBV9 to TRBJ2-5, with TRBD2 matching over 8 bases. V lost 4 bases to trimming and J lost 5 bases; unmatched junction nucleotides: 7. Looked up from germline, CDR1 is SGDLS and CDR2 is YYNGEE. This CDR3 spans 14 amino acids.

DNA of the CDR3: TGCGCCAGCAGCCAAGCCCGGACAGGGTTCGATACGCAGTATTTT. Translating gives CASSQARTGFDTQYF. The V call is TRBV4-3, the J call TRBJ2-3; 8 bases fit TRBD1. Germline trimming cut 1 base from V and 6 bases from J; bases unmatched to any gene: 6. CDR1 LGHNA and CDR2 YSLEER come from the germline V gene. The CDR3 is 15 amino acids.

J is TRBJ1-4 and V is TRBV5-8; D remains unclear. CDR1 SGHTS and CDR2 YDEGEE come from the germline V gene. Between the trimmed V and J ends, which lost 3 bases and 0 bases, there was a span of 21 bases. This CDR3 contains 19 residues. CDR3 in amino acids: CASSSFEAGAEATNEKLFF. The CDR3, as DNA: TGTGCCAGCAGCTCTTTTGAGGCGGGCGCAGAAGCAACTAATGAAAAACTGTTTTTT.

This chain connects TRBV7-2 to TRBJ2-5; 7 bases align to TRBD2. This CDR3 is built from 13 residues. Germline V gives CDR1 SGHTA, CDR2 FQGNSA. With V trimmed by 3 bases and J by 3 bases, 1 base remained unmatched. The CDR3 loop reads CASSLLAEETQYF. CDR3 DNA: TGTGCCAGCAGCTTGCTAGCGGAAGAGACCCAGTACTTC.

The V gene is TRBV5-4, the J gene TRBJ2-7, with unresolved D. Germline CDR1 reads SGHNT; CDR2 reads YYREEE (reference sequence). This CDR3 has 14 amino acids. Trimming stripped 1 base from V and 3 bases from J, with 11 bases between. The CDR3 loop reads CASSLRGPGYEQYF. DNA of the CDR3: TGTGCCAGCAGCTTGCGTGGGCCCGGCTACGAGCAGTACTTC.

The rearrangement uses TRBV9 and TRBJ2-2; D possibly corresponds to TRBD2 (6 bases). V dropped 1 base and J dropped 1 base, with 11 bases sitting between them. This CDR3 region has 16 residues. Germline V gives CDR1 SGDLS, CDR2 YYNGEE. The CDR3 protein is CASSVNAGMNTGELFF. CDR3 in DNA: TGTGCCAGCAGCGTAAATGCGGGAATGAACACCGGGGAGCTGTTTTTT.

The table lists this clone with a count of one. The CDR3 region is CASSYDDPGRGEAPLHF. DNA for the CDR3: TGTGCCAGCAGTTACGATGACCCGGGCAGGGGCGAGGCACCCCTCCACTTT. The chain has TRBV27 and TRBJ1-6, with a tentative D call TRBD1 (6 bases). Germline loops: CDR1 MNHEY, CDR2 SMNVEV (reference sequence). The CDR3 consists of 17 residues. Trimming stripped 4 bases from V and 11 bases from J, with 24 bases between.

This rearrangement joins TRBV6-6 to TRBJ2-7; maybe TRBD2 (7 bases). Germline V gene lookup returns CDR1 MNHNY and CDR2 SVGAGI (reference sequence). The CDR3 contains 13 residues. V was clipped by 8 bases and J by 6 bases, with 17 bases between them. Here the CDR3 reads CASRGDNEAEQYF. CDR3 coding DNA: TGTGCCAGCCGGGGGGACAATGAGGCCGAGCAGTACTTC.

The CDR3 here is CASSERSGSSYNEQFF. The CDR3 nucleotides read TGTGCCAGCAGTGAGCGTAGCGGTTCCTCCTACAATGAGCAGTTCTTC. The chain carries TRBV6-1 and TRBJ2-1; possible D gene TRBD2, 6 bases. Per germline, CDR1 MNHNS and CDR2 SASEGT. CDR3 length: 16 residues. The V gene lost 3 bases and the J gene lost 0 bases, with 12 bases spanning the gap.